This section outlines one T cell receptor beta chain sequence together with its context. The data originate from a study of blood T cell repertoires in COVID-19. Study-level background: The United States, Italy and Spain were the sources of the acute and convalescent COVID-19 samples. The cDNA or gDNA used as material had been derived from T cells, B-cell-depleted T cells, or PBMCs.

Authors' data handling: From reference gene primer amplification, estimates of nucleated cell counts were derived. Using immunoSEQ multiplex PCR, the repertoire was profiled, and TCRdb retains in-frame clones only, with some absent. The V and J calls and clone size were taken over from that table, and D and trimming were inferred from the DNA. The sample lists around 63,000 clones; around 86% were seen once. The sequencing sample was made of peripheral blood. This receptor was identified in a woman older than 75 with active or convalescent COVID-19.

Here the CDR3 reads CSASVRVAYNEQFF. The CDR3 nucleotides read TGCAGTGCTAGTGTCCGGGTAGCCTACAATGAGCAGTTCTTC. The chain recombines TRBV20-1 with TRBJ2-1; no clear D gene. CDR1 and CDR2 (germline): DFQATT, SNEGSKA (reference sequence). Trimming shortened V by 3 bases and J by 2 bases, and 11 bases separated the two germline ends. This CDR3 is 14 amino acids long.